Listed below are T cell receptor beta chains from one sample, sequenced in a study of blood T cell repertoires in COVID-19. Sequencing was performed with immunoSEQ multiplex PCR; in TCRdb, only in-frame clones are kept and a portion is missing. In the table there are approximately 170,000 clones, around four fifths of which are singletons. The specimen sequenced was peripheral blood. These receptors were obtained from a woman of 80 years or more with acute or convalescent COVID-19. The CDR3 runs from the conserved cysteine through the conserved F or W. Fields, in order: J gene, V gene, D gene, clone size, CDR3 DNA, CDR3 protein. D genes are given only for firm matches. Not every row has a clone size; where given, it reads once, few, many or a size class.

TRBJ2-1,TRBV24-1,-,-,TGTGCCATCAGGACAGCCGACAATGAGCAGTTCTTC,CAIRTADNEQFF
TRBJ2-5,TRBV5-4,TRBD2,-,TGTGCCAGCAGCTCGAAGCGGGGGGATGGTGAGACCCAGTACTTC,CASSSKRGDGETQYF
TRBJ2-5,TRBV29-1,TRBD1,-,TGCAGCGTCGTACGGACAGGGGGCGGGGAGACCCAGTACTTC,CSVVRTGGGETQYF
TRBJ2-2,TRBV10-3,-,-,TGTGCCATCAGTGAGTCAAGGGGTGGCACCGGGGAGCTGTTTTTT,CAISESRGGTGELFF
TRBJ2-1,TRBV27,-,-,TGTGCCAGCAGCCGCTTAGACTCTCACAAGGCCAATGAGCAGTTCTTC,CASSRLDSHKANEQFF
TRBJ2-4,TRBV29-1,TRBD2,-,TGCAGTATCACTGGGGAGGGAGACATTCAGTACTTC,CSITGEGDIQYF
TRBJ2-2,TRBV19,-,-,TGTGCCAGTAGCCCAACACGGAACACCGGGGAGCTGTTTTTT,CASSPTRNTGELFF
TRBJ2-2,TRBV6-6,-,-,TGTGCCAGCAGCCGGGGACTGGACACCGGGGAGCTGTTTTTT,CASSRGLDTGELFF
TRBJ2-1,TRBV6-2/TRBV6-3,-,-,TGTGCCAGCAGTTACCAGGGTAATGAGCAGTTCTTC,CASSYQGNEQFF
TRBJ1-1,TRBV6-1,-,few,TGTGCCAGCAGTGAAGCCCCCGGGATCTACACTGAAGCTTTCTTT,CASSEAPGIYTEAFF
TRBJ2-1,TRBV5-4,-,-,TGTGCCAGCAGCTCCTCCGGGACTTTTCGCTATGAGCAGTTCTTC,CASSSSGTFRYEQFF
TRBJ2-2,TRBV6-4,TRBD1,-,TGTGCCAGCAGCCGGGACAGGGGAGCGGTCGGGGAGCTGTTTTTT,CASSRDRGAVGELFF
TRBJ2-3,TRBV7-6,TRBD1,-,TGTGCCAGCAGCTGGTCCGGGACAGGATTAGATACGCAGTATTTT,CASSWSGTGLDTQYF
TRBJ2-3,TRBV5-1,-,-,TGCGCCAGCAGCTTGGCAGGGGATCGTACAGATACGCAGTATTTT,CASSLAGDRTDTQYF
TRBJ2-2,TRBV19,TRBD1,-,TGTGCCAGTAGTCGTGGACAGGGCACCACCGGGGAGCTGTTTTTT,CASSRGQGTTGELFF
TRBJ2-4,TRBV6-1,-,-,TGTGCCAGCAGTGAAGTGGGGGGGCCGCGAGACATTCAGTACTTC,CASSEVGGPRDIQYF
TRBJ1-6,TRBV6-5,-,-,TGTGCCAGCAGTTACTCGAGGGGGATCCGTAATTCACCCCTCCACTTT,CASSYSRGIRNSPLHF
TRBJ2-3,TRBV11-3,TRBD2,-,TGTGCCAGCAGCCCGGGGACTAGCATCGCAGATACGCAGTATTTT,CASSPGTSIADTQYF
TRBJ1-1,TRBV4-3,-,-,TGCGCCAGCAGCCATGCGGGTAGGAGGGAGACTGAAGCTTTCTTT,CASSHAGRRETEAFF
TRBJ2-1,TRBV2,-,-,TGTGCCAGCAACCAGAATCCGTACAATGAGCAGTTCTTC,CASNQNPYNEQFF
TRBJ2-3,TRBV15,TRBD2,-,TGTGCCACCTACGATGGCGGGGGGGCCTTAGATACGCAGTATTTT,CATYDGGGALDTQYF
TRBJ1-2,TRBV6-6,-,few,TGTGCCAGCAGCCCGCAGAACTATGGCTACACCTTC,CASSPQNYGYTF
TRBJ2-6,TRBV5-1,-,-,TGCGCCAGCAGCTGGGGAGAGGGGGCCAACGTCCTGACTTTC,CASSWGEGANVLTF
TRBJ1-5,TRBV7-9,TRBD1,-,TGTGCCAGCAGCTTTGGGGGGACAGCTAGCAATCAGCCCCAGCATTTT,CASSFGGTASNQPQHF
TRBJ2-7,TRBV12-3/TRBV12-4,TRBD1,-,TGTGCCAGCAGTCAACGACAGGGTTACGAGCAGTACTTC,CASSQRQGYEQYF
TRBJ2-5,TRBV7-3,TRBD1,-,TGTGCCAGCAGCACGGGACAGGGGAGGCAAGAGACCCAGTACTTC,CASSTGQGRQETQYF
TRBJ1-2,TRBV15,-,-,TGTGCCACCAGCAGTGGGGGGTACGGCTACACCTTC,CATSSGGYGYTF
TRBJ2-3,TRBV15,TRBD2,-,TGTGCCACCACTAAGCGAGCGGGAAGCACAGATACGCAGTATTTT,CATTKRAGSTDTQYF
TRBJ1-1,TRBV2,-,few,TGTGCCAGCTCCGGGGTGAACACTGAAGCTTTCTTT,CASSGVNTEAFF
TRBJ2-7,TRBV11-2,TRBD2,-,TGTGCCAGCAGCTTAGATTCCGGACTAGACTACGAGCAGTACTTC,CASSLDSGLDYEQYF
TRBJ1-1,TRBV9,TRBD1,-,TGTGCCAGCAGCGTAGCGGGGGACAGGGCCGCTGAAGCTTTCTTT,CASSVAGDRAAEAFF
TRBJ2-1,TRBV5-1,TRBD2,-,TGCGCCAGCAGCTTGGATGGCGGGAGCTCCTACAATGAGCAGTTCTTC,CASSLDGGSSYNEQFF
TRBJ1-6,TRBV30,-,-,TGTGCCTGGAGGGCCCCGGGGGGCCGTAATTCACCCCTCCACTTT,CAWRAPGGRNSPLHF
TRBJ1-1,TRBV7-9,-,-,TGTGCCAGCAGCTTGACCGACACCTCCCCTGAAGCTTTCTTT,CASSLTDTSPEAFF
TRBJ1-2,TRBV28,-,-,TGTGCCAGCAGTTTATCACCCCCCGAGGGCGGCTACACCTTC,CASSLSPPEGGYTF
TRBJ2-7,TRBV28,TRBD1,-,TGTGCCAGCCGAGGACAGGGGGCTTACGAGCAGTACTTC,CASRGQGAYEQYF
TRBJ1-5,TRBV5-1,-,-,TGCGCCAGCAGACCAACACCATATAGCAATCAGCCCCAGCATTTT,CASRPTPYSNQPQHF
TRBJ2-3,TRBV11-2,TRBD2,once,TGTGCCAGCGGAGACTCGACTAGCGGAGACACAGATACGCAGTATTTT,CASGDSTSGDTDTQYF
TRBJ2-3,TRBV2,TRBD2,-,TGTGCCAGCAATCTAGCGGGGCACACAGATACGCAGTATTTT,CASNLAGHTDTQYF
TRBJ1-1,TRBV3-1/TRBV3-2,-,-,TGTGCCAGCAGCCAAGTCACAGGTAGCACTGAAGCTTTCTTT,CASSQVTGSTEAFF
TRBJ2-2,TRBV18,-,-,TGTGCCAGCTCACCAATCAATGCGGGGGCCTACACCGGGGAGCTGTTTTTT,CASSPINAGAYTGELFF
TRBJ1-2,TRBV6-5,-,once,TGTGCCAGCAGTCCCCTCAGGGGTAACTATGGCTACACCTTC,CASSPLRGNYGYTF
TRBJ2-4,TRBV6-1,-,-,TGTGCCAGCAGTGAAGAAGGGGTGAGGTCCAAAAACATTCAGTACTTC,CASSEEGVRSKNIQYF
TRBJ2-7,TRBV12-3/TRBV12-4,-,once,TGTGCCAGCAGCGGCCTACAGGGATCGGAGCAGTACTTC,CASSGLQGSEQYF
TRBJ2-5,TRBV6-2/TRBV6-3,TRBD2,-,TGTGCCAGCAGTAGCTCCGGACTAGCGGGTGAGACCCAGTACTTC,CASSSSGLAGETQYF
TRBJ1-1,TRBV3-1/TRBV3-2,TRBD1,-,TGTGCCAGCAGAAACATCGGGACAGGGGGCGTTATGGGTGAAGCTTTCTTT,CASRNIGTGGVMGEAFF
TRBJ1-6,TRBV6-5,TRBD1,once,TGTGCCAGCACCCAAGGACAGGGAAATTCACCCCTCCACTTT,CASTQGQGNSPLHF
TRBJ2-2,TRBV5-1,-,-,TGCGCCAGCAGCTTTAACGCGGAGAGCACCGGGGAGCTGTTTTTT,CASSFNAESTGELFF
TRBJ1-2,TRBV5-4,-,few,TGTGCCAGCAGCTTTCTTTCCCGGACAGCCTATGGCTACACCTTC,CASSFLSRTAYGYTF
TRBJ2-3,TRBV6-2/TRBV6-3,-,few,TGTGCCAGCAGCTGGGGGCACGCCACAGATACGCAGTATTTT,CASSWGHATDTQYF
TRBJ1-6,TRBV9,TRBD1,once,TGTGCCAGCAGCCAGGGACAGGGGAATTCACCCCTCCACTTT,CASSQGQGNSPLHF
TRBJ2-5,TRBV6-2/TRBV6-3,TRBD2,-,TGTGCCAGCAGTTTACGGACTAGCGGGGGCCTACAACAAGAGACCCAGTACTTC,CASSLRTSGGLQQETQYF
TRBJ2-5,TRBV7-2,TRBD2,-,TGTGCCAGCAGCAACCCAGGGACTAAAGCAGAGACCCAGTACTTC,CASSNPGTKAETQYF
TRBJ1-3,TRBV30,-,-,TGTGCCTGCCCGACAATTCCTGGAAACACCATATATTTT,CACPTIPGNTIYF
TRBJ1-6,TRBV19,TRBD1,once,TGTGCCAGTAGTAACCGACAGGGACAGTCACCCCTCCACTTT,CASSNRQGQSPLHF